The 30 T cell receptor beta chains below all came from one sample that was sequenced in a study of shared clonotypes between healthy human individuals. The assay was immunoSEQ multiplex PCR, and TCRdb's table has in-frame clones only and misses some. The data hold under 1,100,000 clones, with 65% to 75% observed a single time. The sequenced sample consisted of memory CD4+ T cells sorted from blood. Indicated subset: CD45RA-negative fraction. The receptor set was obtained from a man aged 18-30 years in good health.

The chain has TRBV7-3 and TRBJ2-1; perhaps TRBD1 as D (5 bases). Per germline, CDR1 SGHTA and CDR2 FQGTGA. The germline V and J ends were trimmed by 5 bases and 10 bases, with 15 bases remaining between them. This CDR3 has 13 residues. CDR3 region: CASSNNRGQEQFF. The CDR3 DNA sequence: TGTGCCAGCAGCAATAATAGGGGTCAGGAGCAGTTCTTC.

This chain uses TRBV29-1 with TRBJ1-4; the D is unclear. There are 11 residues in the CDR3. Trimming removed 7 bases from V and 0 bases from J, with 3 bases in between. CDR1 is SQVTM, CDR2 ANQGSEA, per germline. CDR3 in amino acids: CSGTTNEKLFF. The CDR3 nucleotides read TGCAGCGGGACAACTAATGAAAAACTGTTTTTT.

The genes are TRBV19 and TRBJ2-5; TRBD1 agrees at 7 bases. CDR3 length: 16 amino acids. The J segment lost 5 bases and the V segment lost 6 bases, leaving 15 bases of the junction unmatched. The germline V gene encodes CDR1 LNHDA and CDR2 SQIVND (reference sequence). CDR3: CASSSAAGQEFETQYF. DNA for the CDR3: TGTGCCAGTAGCAGCGCTGCCGGACAGGAGTTCGAGACCCAGTACTTC.

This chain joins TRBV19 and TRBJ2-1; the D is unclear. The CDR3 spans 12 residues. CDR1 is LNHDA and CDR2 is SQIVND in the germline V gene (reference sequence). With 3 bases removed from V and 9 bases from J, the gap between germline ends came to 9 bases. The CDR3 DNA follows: TGTGCCAGTAGTATCTCAGGTGGTGAGCAGTTCTTC. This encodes CASSISGGEQFF.

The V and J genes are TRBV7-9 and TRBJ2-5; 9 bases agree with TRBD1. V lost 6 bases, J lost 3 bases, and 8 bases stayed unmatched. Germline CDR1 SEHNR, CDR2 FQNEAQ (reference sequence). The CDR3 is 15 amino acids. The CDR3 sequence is CASRRTGTGKETQYF. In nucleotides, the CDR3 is TGTGCCAGCAGACGTACCGGGACAGGGAAAGAGACCCAGTACTTC.

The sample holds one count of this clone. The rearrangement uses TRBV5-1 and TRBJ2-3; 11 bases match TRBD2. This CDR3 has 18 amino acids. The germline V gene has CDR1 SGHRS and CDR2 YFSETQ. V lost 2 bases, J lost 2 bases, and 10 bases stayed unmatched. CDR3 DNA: TGCGCCAGCAGCTTAAGGGGGACTAGCGGTAGGGACACAGATACGCAGTATTTT. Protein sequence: CASSLRGTSGRDTDTQYF.

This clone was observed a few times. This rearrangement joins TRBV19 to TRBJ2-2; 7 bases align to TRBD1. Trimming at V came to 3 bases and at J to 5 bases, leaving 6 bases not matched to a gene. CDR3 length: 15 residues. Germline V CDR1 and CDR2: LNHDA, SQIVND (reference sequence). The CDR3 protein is CASSIQGVETGELFF. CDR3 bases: TGTGCCAGTAGTATTCAGGGGGTCGAGACCGGGGAGCTGTTTTTT.

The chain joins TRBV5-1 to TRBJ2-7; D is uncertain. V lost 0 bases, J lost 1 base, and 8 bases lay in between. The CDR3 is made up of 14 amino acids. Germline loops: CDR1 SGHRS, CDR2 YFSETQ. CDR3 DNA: TGCGCCAGCAGCTTGGACTCATTTTCCTACGAGCAGTACTTC. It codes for CASSLDSFSYEQYF.

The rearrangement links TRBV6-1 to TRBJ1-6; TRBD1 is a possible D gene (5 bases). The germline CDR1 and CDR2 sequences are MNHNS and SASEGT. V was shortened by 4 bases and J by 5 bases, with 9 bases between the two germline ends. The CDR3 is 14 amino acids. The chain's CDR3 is CASSVQGNNSPLHF. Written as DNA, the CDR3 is TGTGCCAGCAGTGTCCAGGGTAATAATTCACCCCTCCACTTT.

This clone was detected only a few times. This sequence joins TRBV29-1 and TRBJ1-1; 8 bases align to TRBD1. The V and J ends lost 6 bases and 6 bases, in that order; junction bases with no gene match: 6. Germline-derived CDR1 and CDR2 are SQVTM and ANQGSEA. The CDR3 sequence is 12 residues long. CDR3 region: CSVRTGLPEAFF. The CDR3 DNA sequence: TGCAGCGTCCGGACAGGGTTGCCTGAAGCTTTCTTT.

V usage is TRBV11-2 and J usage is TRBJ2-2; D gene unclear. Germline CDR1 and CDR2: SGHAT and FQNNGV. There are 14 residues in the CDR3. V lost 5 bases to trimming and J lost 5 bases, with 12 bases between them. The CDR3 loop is CASSAKGQTGELFF. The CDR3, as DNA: TGTGCCAGCAGCGCAAAAGGGCAAACCGGGGAGCTGTTTTTT.

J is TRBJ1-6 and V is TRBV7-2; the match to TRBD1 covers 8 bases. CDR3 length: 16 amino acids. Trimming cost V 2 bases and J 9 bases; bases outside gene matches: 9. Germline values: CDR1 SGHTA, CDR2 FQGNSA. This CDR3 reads CASSLTATGASSPLHF. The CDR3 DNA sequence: TGTGCCAGCAGCTTAACGGCGACAGGGGCATCTTCACCCCTCCACTTT.

The CDR3 spells CATSRVGGSTTNEQFF. CDR3 bases: TGTGCCACCAGCAGAGTGGGCGGGAGTACGACAAATGAGCAGTTCTTC. The V and J genes are TRBV15 and TRBJ2-1; 7 bases are a match to TRBD2. The trim removed 1 base at V and 7 bases at J, leaving 10 bases unmatched. CDR1 is LNHNV and CDR2 is YYDKDF in the germline V gene (reference sequence). This CDR3 contains 16 residues.

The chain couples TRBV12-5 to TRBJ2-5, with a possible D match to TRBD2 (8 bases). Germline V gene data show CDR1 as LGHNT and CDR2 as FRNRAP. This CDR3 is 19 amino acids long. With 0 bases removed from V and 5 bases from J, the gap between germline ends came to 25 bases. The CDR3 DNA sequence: TGTGCTAGTGGTTTGGTACCGAGCGGGAGACAGGGACTAAGGGAGACCCAGTACTTC. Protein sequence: CASGLVPSGRQGLRETQYF.

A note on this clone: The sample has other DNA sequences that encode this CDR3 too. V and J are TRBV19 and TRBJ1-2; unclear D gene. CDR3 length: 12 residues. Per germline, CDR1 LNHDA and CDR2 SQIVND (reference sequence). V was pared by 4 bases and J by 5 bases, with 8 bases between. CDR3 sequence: CASSSRLYGYTF. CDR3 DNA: TGTGCCAGTAGTAGCCGGCTGTATGGCTACACCTTC.

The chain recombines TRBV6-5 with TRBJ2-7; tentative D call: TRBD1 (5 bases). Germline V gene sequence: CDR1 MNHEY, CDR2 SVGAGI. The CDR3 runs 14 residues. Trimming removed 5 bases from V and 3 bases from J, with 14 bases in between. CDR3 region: CASSPYRTGYEQYF. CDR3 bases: TGTGCCAGCAGTCCGTACAGGACGGGCTACGAGCAGTACTTC.

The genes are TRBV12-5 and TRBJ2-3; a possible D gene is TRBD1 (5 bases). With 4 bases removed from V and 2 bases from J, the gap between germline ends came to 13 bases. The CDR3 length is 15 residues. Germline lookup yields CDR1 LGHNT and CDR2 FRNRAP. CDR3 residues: CASGSGQGPTDTQYF. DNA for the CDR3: TGTGCTAGTGGTTCCGGCCAGGGCCCCACAGATACGCAGTATTTT.

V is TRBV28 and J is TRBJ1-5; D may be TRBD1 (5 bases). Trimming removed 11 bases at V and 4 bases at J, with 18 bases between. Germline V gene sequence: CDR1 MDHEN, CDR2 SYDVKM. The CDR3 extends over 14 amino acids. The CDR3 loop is CASFGQGRNQPQHF. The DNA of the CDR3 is TGTGCCTCCTTTGGGCAGGGCAGGAATCAGCCCCAGCATTTT. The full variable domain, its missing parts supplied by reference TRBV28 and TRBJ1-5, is DVKVTQSSRYLVKRTGEKVFLECVQDMDHENMFWYRQDPGLGLRLIYFSYDVKMKEKGDIPEGYSVSREKKERFSLILESASTNQTSMYLCASFGQGRNQPQHFGDGTRLSIL.

This chain's CDR3 is CASSLSGRHTEAFF. The CDR3 DNA sequence: TGTGCCAGTAGTTTAAGCGGCCGGCACACTGAAGCTTTCTTT. The chain is built from TRBV19 and TRBJ1-1; D gene uncertain. Germline CDR1 LNHDA, CDR2 SQIVND (reference sequence). V lost 5 bases and J lost 3, with 13 bases in between. This CDR3 has 14 residues.

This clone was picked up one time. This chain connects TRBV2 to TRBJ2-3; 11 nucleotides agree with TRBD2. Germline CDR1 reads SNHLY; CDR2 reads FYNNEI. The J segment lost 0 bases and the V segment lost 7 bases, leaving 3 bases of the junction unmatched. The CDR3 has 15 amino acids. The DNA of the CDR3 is TGTGCCAGCACTAGCGGGGGGCCAAGCACAGATACGCAGTATTTT. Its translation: CASTSGGPSTDTQYF. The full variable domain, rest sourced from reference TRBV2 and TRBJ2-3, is EPEVTQTPSHQVTQMGQEVILRCVPISNHLYFYWYRQILGQKVEFLVSFYNNEISEKSEIFDDQFSVERPDGSNFTLKIRSTKLEDSAMYFCASTSGGPSTDTQYFGPGTRLTVL.

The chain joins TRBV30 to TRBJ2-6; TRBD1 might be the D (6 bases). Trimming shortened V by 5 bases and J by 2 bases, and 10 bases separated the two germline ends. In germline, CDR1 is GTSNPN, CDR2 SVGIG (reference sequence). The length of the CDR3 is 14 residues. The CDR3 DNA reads TGTGCCTGGGGAAGGACAGCTGGGGCCAACGTCCTGACTTTC. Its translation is CAWGRTAGANVLTF.

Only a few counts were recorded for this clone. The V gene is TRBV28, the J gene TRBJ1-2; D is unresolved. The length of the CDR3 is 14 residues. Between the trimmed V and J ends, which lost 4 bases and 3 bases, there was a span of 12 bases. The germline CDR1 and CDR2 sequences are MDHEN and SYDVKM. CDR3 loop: CASSSSSGHYGYTF. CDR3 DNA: TGTGCCAGCAGTTCCTCGTCAGGCCACTATGGCTACACCTTC.

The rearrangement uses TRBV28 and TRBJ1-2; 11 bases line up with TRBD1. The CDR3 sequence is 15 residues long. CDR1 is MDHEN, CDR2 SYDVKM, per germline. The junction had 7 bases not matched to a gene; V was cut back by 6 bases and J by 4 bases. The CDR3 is CASSEDRGLFYGYTF. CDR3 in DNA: TGTGCCAGCAGCGAGGACAGGGGGCTCTTCTATGGCTACACCTTC.

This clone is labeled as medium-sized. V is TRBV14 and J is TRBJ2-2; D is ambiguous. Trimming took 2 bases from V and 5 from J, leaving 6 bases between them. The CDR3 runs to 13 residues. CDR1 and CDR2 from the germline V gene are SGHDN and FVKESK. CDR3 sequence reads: CASSQWRTGELFF. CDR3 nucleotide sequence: TGTGCCAGCAGCCAATGGCGGACCGGGGAGCTGTTTTTT.

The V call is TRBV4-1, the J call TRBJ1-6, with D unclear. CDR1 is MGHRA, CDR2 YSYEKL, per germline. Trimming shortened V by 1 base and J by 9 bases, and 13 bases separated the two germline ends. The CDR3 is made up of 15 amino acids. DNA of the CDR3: TGCGCCAGCAGCCAAGTGTCTCAGGTCCGTTCACCCCTCCACTTT. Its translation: CASSQVSQVRSPLHF.

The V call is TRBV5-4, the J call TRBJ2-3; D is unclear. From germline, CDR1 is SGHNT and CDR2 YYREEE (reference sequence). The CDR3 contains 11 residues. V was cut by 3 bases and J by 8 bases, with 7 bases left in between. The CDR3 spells CASSSSGTQYF. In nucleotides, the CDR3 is TGTGCCAGCAGCTCTTCAGGTACGCAGTATTTT.

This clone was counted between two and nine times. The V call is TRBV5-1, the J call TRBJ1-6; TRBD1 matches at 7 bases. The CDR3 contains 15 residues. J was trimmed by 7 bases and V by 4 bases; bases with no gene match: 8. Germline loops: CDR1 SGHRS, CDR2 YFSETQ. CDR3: CASSDGGTANSPLHF. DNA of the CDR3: TGCGCCAGCAGCGATGGTGGGACAGCCAATTCACCCCTCCACTTT.

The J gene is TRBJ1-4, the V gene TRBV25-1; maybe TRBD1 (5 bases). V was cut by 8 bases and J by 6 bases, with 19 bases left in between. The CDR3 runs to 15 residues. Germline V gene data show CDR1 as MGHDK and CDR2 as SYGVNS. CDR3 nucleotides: TGTGCCAGCTCGTTCTTTAAGGGGCTTGATGAAAAACTGTTTTTT. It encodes CASSFFKGLDEKLFF.

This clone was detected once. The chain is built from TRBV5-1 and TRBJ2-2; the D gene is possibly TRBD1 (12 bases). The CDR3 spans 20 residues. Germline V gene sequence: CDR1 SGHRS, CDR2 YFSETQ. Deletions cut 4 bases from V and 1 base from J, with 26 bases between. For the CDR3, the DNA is TGCGCCAGCAGCCCGGGACAGGGGGCACTAGCGGGAGAGAACACCGGGGAGCTGTTTTTT. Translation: CASSPGQGALAGENTGELFF.

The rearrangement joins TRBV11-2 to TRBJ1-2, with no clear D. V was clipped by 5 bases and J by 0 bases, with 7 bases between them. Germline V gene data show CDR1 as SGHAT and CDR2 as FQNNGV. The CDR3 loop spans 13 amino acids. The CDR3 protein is CASSPEANYGYTF. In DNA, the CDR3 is TGTGCCAGCAGCCCAGAAGCTAACTATGGCTACACCTTC.